These 8 T cell receptor beta chains were sequenced from one sample in a study of identical twins. TCRdb reprocessed the 5' RACE reads via MiXCR and lists one record per CDR3 protein. The table records some 320,000 distinct CDR3 sequences, around 12% of them present only once. In addition, the sample was reused for a study of yellow fever vaccine responses in identical twins.

The sample comprised CD8+ T cells sorted from blood. Receptor source: a woman younger than 35 in good health.

The chain recombines TRBV12-3 or TRBV12-4 with TRBJ2-5; no clear D. CDR3 length: 12 residues. With 7 bases removed from V and 0 bases from J, the gap between germline ends came to 6 bases. In DNA form, the CDR3 reads TGTGCCAGCACCAAGAACCAAGAGACCCAGTACTTC. Translation gives CASTKNQETQYF.

This clonotype was seen many times. The DNA of the CDR3 is TGTGCCAGCAGTTACAGGAGGTACTTATACAATGAGCAGTTCTTC. Residues: CASSYRRYLYNEQFF. This sequence joins TRBV2 and TRBJ2-1; D possibly uses TRBD1 or TRBD2 (5 bases each). The CDR3 has 15 residues. The germline V gene encodes CDR1 SNHLY and CDR2 FYNNEI. V shed 5 bases and J shed 4 bases, with 15 bases lying between them. Full variable domain (outside the CDR3, taken from reference TRBV2 and TRBJ2-1): EPEVTQTPSHQVTQMGQEVILRCVPISNHLYFYWYRQILGQKVEFLVSFYNNEISEKSEIFDDQFSVERPDGSNFTLKIRSTKLEDSAMYFCASSYRRYLYNEQFFGPGTRLTVL.

The CDR3 DNA is TGCGCCAGCAGTGAGACAGGGGCGGGGGAGACCCAGTACTTC. Translation gives CASSETGAGETQYF. V usage is TRBV10-2 and J usage is TRBJ2-5; possibly TRBD1 for D (7 bases). Trimming took 2 bases from V and 5 from J, leaving 12 bases between them. Germline loops: CDR1 WSHSY, CDR2 SAAADI. The CDR3 spans 14 residues.

This clonotype has more than one count but fewer than ten. CDR3: CASSATSGGATDTQYF. Here the CDR3 DNA reads TGTGCCAGCAGTGCTACTAGCGGGGGGGCCACAGATACGCAGTATTTT. This chain links TRBV27 with TRBJ2-3; TRBD2 matches 13 bases. The CDR3 totals 16 residues. The V gene end was trimmed by 5 bases and the J gene end by 2 bases; junction bases not matched to a gene: 4. Germline V gives CDR1 MNHEY, CDR2 SMNVEV (reference sequence).

The rearrangement uses TRBV4-1 and TRBJ2-3; D perhaps matches TRBD1 (5 bases). The V gene's germline CDR1 is MGHRA and CDR2 YSYEKL. The germline V and J ends were trimmed by 1 base and 4 bases, with 12 bases remaining between them. The CDR3 is made up of 15 amino acids. CDR3 protein: CASSQGVWGADTQYF. The CDR3 region has the DNA TGCGCCAGCAGCCAAGGAGTCTGGGGCGCAGATACGCAGTATTTT.

V is TRBV6-4 and J is TRBJ2-1, with a possible D match to TRBD1 (5 bases). CDR1 and CDR2 (germline): MRHNA, SNTAGT. There are 14 residues in the CDR3. V was cut by 3 bases and J by 4 bases, with 10 bases left in between. The CDR3 loop is CASSERQGYNEQFF. Written as DNA, the CDR3 is TGTGCCAGCAGTGAACGGCAGGGATACAATGAGCAGTTCTTC.

This chain uses TRBV6-1 with TRBJ2-1; no firm D call. Looked up from germline, CDR1 is MNHNS and CDR2 is SASEGT. V was clipped by 1 base and J by 5 bases, with 12 bases between them. This CDR3 is built from 15 residues. The CDR3 here is CASSEGRVENNEQFF. The CDR3 DNA sequence: TGTGCCAGCAGTGAAGGTCGGGTGGAGAACAATGAGCAGTTCTTC.

This clonotype was detected many times. The chain recombines TRBV20-1 with TRBJ1-1; the D gene is possibly TRBD1 (5 bases). CDR1 and CDR2 from the germline V gene are DFQATT and SNEGSKA (reference sequence). CDR3 size: 11 residues. Between the trimmed V and J ends, which lost 5 bases and 1 base, there was a span of 5 bases. CDR3 in DNA: TGCAGTGCTGACAGGAACACTGAAGCTTTCTTT. Encoded protein: CSADRNTEAFF.